This TCR beta chain stems from a study of Graves' ophthalmopathy and Graves' hyperthyroidism. This clonotype was seen many times. Amplified TCR beta CDR3 regions were obtained using RNA transcripts as template. The first round was an RT-PCR with HTBI primers, and the second round was a multiplex PCR. TCRdb processed the multiplex PCR reads anew with MiXCR; each CDR3 protein has one entry. The top ten hold roughly 26% of the sample, which has around 36,000 distinct CDR3 sequences, about 50% seen once. The authors isolated PBMCs from 8.5 to 10 ml of fresh peripheral blood. The CDR3 has 17 amino acids. Germline values: CDR1 DFQATT, CDR2 SNEGSKA (reference sequence). The V segment lost 1 base and the J segment 0 bases; nucleotides outside the gene matches: 10.

The chain combines TRBV20-1 with TRBJ2-3; TRBD2 agrees at 7 bases. This TCR came from an adult woman with stable Graves' hyperthyroidism. Sequenced sample: peripheral blood. CDR3 sequence reads: CSARGHTLATSTDTQYF. For the CDR3, the DNA is TGCAGTGCTAGAGGGCATACACTAGCGACTAGCACAGATACGCAGTATTTT.